Below are 15 T cell receptor beta chains sequenced from a single sample in a study of control samples from healthy donors and cancer patients. Only in-frame clones appear in the TCRdb table, and some are missing; sequencing was by immunoSEQ multiplex PCR. The sample includes under 200,000 clones, roughly 95% of them seen just once. The sequencing input was blood. The receptors were gathered from a woman in her sixties in good health.

The chain has TRBV7-2 and TRBJ1-1; the D gene is possibly TRBD1 (5 bases). This CDR3 comprises 11 residues. In germline, CDR1 is SGHTA, CDR2 FQGNSA. V was trimmed by 5 bases and J by 9 bases, leaving 10 bases between them. This CDR3 is CASSRGYQAFF. The CDR3 DNA is TGTGCCAGCAGCCGGGGGTACCAAGCTTTCTTT.

The rearrangement links TRBV4-3 to TRBJ1-4, with 7 bases that match TRBD1. The germline CDR1 and CDR2 sequences are LGHNA and YSLEER. The CDR3 is 14 residues long. V dropped 0 bases and J dropped 5; count of bases not matched to a gene: 0. CDR3 in DNA: TGCGCCAGCAGCCAAGAAGGGGGCAATGAAAAACTGTTTTTT. Protein: CASSQEGGNEKLFF.

The V and J genes are TRBV7-9 and TRBJ1-1, with D possibly matching TRBD1 (6 bases). Germline values: CDR1 SEHNR, CDR2 FQNEAQ (reference sequence). V gave up 5 bases and J gave up 5 bases, with 12 bases separating them. The CDR3 spans 13 residues. The CDR3 loop reads CASSLQGRTEAFF. The CDR3 region has the DNA TGTGCCAGCAGCCTACAGGGAAGGACTGAAGCTTTCTTT.

The chain couples TRBV5-1 to TRBJ1-6; a possible D gene is TRBD1 (5 bases). The CDR3 covers 15 residues. Germline V lookup: CDR1 SGHRS, CDR2 YFSETQ. Trimming stripped 0 bases from V and 10 bases from J, with 14 bases between. The CDR3 reads CASSLAGAGRSPLHF. The CDR3 DNA follows: TGCGCCAGCAGCTTGGCCGGGGCAGGAAGGTCACCCCTCCACTTT.

The rearrangement links TRBV7-9 to TRBJ2-7; D remains unclear. This CDR3 spans 13 amino acids. V was shortened by 5 bases and J by 4 bases, with 12 bases between the two germline ends. Germline V gene data show CDR1 as SEHNR and CDR2 as FQNEAQ (reference sequence). CDR3 bases: TGTGCCAGCAGCCATCGGACGCCTTACGAGCAGTACTTC. Translated: CASSHRTPYEQYF.

The chain combines TRBV5-1 with TRBJ2-3, with D perhaps matching TRBD1 (5 bases). Trimming removed 0 bases from V and 4 bases from J, with 9 bases in between. This CDR3 contains 14 residues. Per germline, CDR1 SGHRS and CDR2 YFSETQ. This chain's CDR3 is CASSLAGSPDTQYF. In DNA form, the CDR3 reads TGCGCCAGCAGCTTGGCAGGGTCCCCAGATACGCAGTATTTT.

V and J are TRBV19 and TRBJ1-5; D is perhaps TRBD1 (6 bases). CDR3 length equals 17 residues. Between the trimmed V and J ends, which lost 0 bases and 5 bases, there was a span of 17 bases. Germline CDR1 reads LNHDA; CDR2 reads SQIVND (reference sequence). The CDR3 protein is CASSIDGAGVFYQPQHF. CDR3 coding DNA: TGTGCCAGTAGTATAGATGGGGCAGGGGTCTTTTATCAGCCCCAGCATTTT.

The chain couples TRBV5-6 to TRBJ1-1, with D hard to call. The CDR3 totals 11 residues. Germline CDR1 SGHDT, CDR2 YYEEEE. V gave up 1 base and J gave up 4 bases, with 2 bases separating them. The CDR3 loop is CASSLFTEAFF. Here the CDR3 DNA reads TGTGCCAGCAGCTTGTTCACTGAAGCTTTCTTT.

The chain has TRBV5-1 and TRBJ1-1, with D perhaps TRBD1 (5 bases). V lost 4 bases and J lost 4, with 17 bases in between. Germline CDR1 is SGHRS and CDR2 is YFSETQ. CDR3 length: 15 amino acids. As DNA, the CDR3 is TGCGCCAGCAGCCGGGGCGGAGGCGTGCGCACTGAAGCTTTCTTT. As protein: CASSRGGGVRTEAFF.

This clone has a handful of counts. This chain joins TRBV7-2 and TRBJ1-5; 9 positions match TRBD1. With V trimmed by 4 bases and J by 7 bases, 5 bases remained unmatched. The CDR3 runs to 14 residues. In germline, CDR1 is SGHTA, CDR2 FQGNSA. This CDR3 is CASSSGTGQQPQHF. The CDR3 coding sequence is TGTGCCAGCAGCTCGGGGACAGGGCAGCAGCCCCAGCATTTT.

The V call is TRBV5-4, the J call TRBJ2-2, with 11 bases lining up with TRBD2. The CDR3 covers 16 residues. Germline V gene sequence: CDR1 SGHNT, CDR2 YYREEE (reference sequence). V dropped 2 bases and J dropped 4; count of bases not matched to a gene: 4. CDR3 coding DNA: TGTGCCAGCAGCTTAGGACTAGCGGGCATCACCGGGGAGCTGTTTTTT. This codes for CASSLGLAGITGELFF.

The CDR3 is CSAATATEAFF. In DNA form, the CDR3 reads TGCAGCGCCGCAACAGCCACTGAAGCTTTCTTT. J is TRBJ1-1 and V is TRBV29-1; no firm D call. This CDR3 spans 11 amino acids. Per germline, CDR1 SQVTM and CDR2 ANQGSEA. Trimming cost V 7 bases and J 4 bases, with 10 bases left between them.

This chain connects TRBV10-3 to TRBJ1-2; TRBD1 aligns across 8 bases. Germline loops: CDR1 ENHRY, CDR2 SYGVKD. The CDR3 consists of 15 residues. V gave up 3 bases and J gave up 7 bases; unmatched junction bases: 10. As DNA, the CDR3 is TGTGCCATCAGTGAATCGGACAGGGTGTCGACTGGCTACACCTTC. Protein sequence: CAISESDRVSTGYTF.

The chain employs TRBV7-2 and TRBJ1-3; TRBD1 agrees at 8 bases. Germline loops: CDR1 SGHTA, CDR2 FQGNSA. CDR3 length equals 16 residues. The V gene end was trimmed by 5 bases and the J gene end by 4 bases; junction bases not matched to a gene: 10. The CDR3 DNA follows: TGTGCCAGCAGCCCACGACAGGGGTTCCCCGGAAACACCATATATTTT. The encoded protein is CASSPRQGFPGNTIYF.

The CDR3 sequence is CASSQEPGQNSYF. The CDR3 nucleotides read TGTGCCAGCAGCCAAGAGCCGGGACAGAATTCTTACTTC. This chain connects TRBV3-1 (or the pseudogene TRBV3-2) to TRBJ2-7, with 7 bases identical to TRBD1. After removal of 0 bases from V and 13 bases from J, the junction contained 9 bases not matched to a gene. The CDR3 is 13 amino acids. Germline assignment: CDR1 LGHDT and CDR2 YNNKEL (reference sequence).